These 8 T cell receptor beta chains were all obtained from the same sample, sequenced in a study of cytomegalovirus exposure and HLA in healthy donors. PCR involved 60 Vbeta and 13 Jbeta primers. Clones were sequenced by immunoSEQ multiplex PCR, and TCRdb holds only the in-frame ones, with some missing. Of some 99,000 clones detected, under 85% appear once; the ten largest clones hold less than 9.5%. Sequenced input: PBMCs. All receptors come from a woman between 45 and 65 years old in good health and CMV-seropositive.

The V and J genes are TRBV9 and TRBJ2-1; 7 bases agree with TRBD1. Germline CDR1 SGDLS, CDR2 YYNGEE. This CDR3 has 14 residues. V shed 3 bases, J shed 8 bases, and the junction held 8 bases outside the gene matches. The CDR3 here is CASSGRPQGDEQFF. Written as DNA, the CDR3 is TGTGCCAGCAGCGGCCGCCCCCAGGGGGATGAGCAGTTCTTC.

The gene calls are TRBV9 and TRBJ2-7, with D possibly matching TRBD2 (6 bases). The CDR3 is 16 residues long. V lost 0 bases and J 5 bases, leaving 18 bases between the germline ends. Germline CDR1 SGDLS, CDR2 YYNGEE. The CDR3 here is CASSVGGDPTLNEQYF. Written as DNA, the CDR3 is TGTGCCAGCAGCGTAGGGGGGGACCCTACCCTCAACGAGCAGTACTTC.

V and J are TRBV13 and TRBJ2-7; D is possibly TRBD1 (6 bases). The CDR3 consists of 15 residues. Deletions cut 0 bases from V and 7 bases from J, with 16 bases between. Per germline, CDR1 PRHDT and CDR2 FYEKMQ (reference sequence). The CDR3: CASSLGPDRPGEQYF. CDR3 DNA: TGTGCCAGCAGCTTAGGCCCTGACAGGCCCGGGGAGCAGTACTTC.

This clone has just a few counts. This rearrangement joins TRBV6-4 to TRBJ2-1; 10 bases align to TRBD2. Trimming took 6 bases from V and 6 from J; bases not matched to a gene: 11. CDR1 and CDR2 (germline): MRHNA, SNTAGT. The CDR3 loop spans 16 amino acids. CDR3 DNA sequence: TGTGCCAGCAGCGGATGGGCTAGCGGGGGCGTCAATGAGCAGTTCTTC. Translated, it gives CASSGWASGGVNEQFF.

The chain employs TRBV19 and TRBJ2-1; 10 bases map to TRBD1. This CDR3 region has 17 residues. Germline CDR1 LNHDA, CDR2 SQIVND (reference sequence). With V trimmed by 6 bases and J by 4 bases, 12 bases remained unmatched. CDR3 loop: CASSSRGRDRGYNEQFF. The CDR3, as DNA: TGTGCCAGTAGCTCAAGGGGCAGGGACAGGGGTTACAATGAGCAGTTCTTC.

The gene calls are TRBV28 and TRBJ2-7; D may be TRBD2 (6 bases). CDR3 length: 11 amino acids. Trimming removed 8 bases from V and 3 bases from J, with 8 bases in between. Germline V lookup: CDR1 MDHEN, CDR2 SYDVKM. In nucleotides, the CDR3 is TGTGCCAGCGGGGGGATCTACGAGCAGTACTTC. It encodes CASGGIYEQYF.

The chain carries TRBV7-2 and TRBJ2-3, with a weak D call TRBD2 (5 bases). V was shortened by 3 bases and J by 0 bases, with 13 bases between the two germline ends. Germline V gene data show CDR1 as SGHTA and CDR2 as FQGNSA. This CDR3 is 16 amino acids long. The CDR3 DNA reads as TGTGCCAGCAGCTTCAACACGGGATCAAGCACAGATACGCAGTATTTT. Its protein is CASSFNTGSSTDTQYF.

This chain links TRBV5-1 with TRBJ1-5; D is unclear. The V end lost 1 base, the J end lost 1 base, and 9 bases lay between the germline ends. The germline CDR1 and CDR2 sequences are SGHRS and YFSETQ. The CDR3 runs to 15 residues. The CDR3 spells CASSLYAGSNQPQHF. CDR3 in DNA: TGCGCCAGCAGCTTGTACGCGGGGAGCAATCAGCCCCAGCATTTT. Together with reference TRBV5-1 and TRBJ1-5, the CDR3 gives the full variable domain: KAGVTQTPRYLIKTRGQQVTLSCSPISGHRSVSWYQQTPGQGLQFLFEYFSETQRNKGNFPGRFSGRQFSNSRSEMNVSTLELGDSALYLCASSLYAGSNQPQHFGDGTRLSIL.